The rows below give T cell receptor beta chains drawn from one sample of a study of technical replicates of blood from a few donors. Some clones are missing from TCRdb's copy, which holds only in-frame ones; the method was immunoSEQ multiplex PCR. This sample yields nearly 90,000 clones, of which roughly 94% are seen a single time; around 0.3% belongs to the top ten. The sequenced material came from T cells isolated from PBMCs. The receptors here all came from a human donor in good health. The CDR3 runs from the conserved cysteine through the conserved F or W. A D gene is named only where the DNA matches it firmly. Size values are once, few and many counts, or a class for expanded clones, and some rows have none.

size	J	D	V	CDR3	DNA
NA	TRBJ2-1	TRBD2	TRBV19	CASSPTGTSSYNEQFF	TGTGCCAGTAGTCCTACCGGGACTAGCTCCTACAATGAGCAGTTCTTC
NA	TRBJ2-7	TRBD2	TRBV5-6	CASSLVREGQSYEQYF	TGTGCCAGCAGCTTGGTACGGGAGGGCCAATCTTACGAGCAGTACTTC
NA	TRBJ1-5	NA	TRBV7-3	CASSLLSTGNSNQPQHF	TGTGCCAGCAGCCTCCTGTCGACAGGTAATAGCAATCAGCCCCAGCATTTT
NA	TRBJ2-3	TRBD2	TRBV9	CASSVGLAGTDTQYF	TGTGCCAGCAGCGTGGGACTAGCGGGCACAGATACGCAGTATTTT
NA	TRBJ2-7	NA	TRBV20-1	CSASGSYEQYF	TGCAGTGCTAGCGGGAGTTACGAGCAGTACTTC
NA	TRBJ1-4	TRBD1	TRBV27	CASSYRQGSEKLFF	TGTGCCAGCAGTTACCGACAGGGGAGCGAAAAACTGTTTTTT
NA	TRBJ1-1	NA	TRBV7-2	CASSLSVEAFF	TGTGCCAGCAGCTTGAGTGTTGAAGCTTTCTTT
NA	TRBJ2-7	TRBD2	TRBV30	CAWSVGAGAYEQYF	TGTGCCTGGAGTGTCGGGGCGGGAGCTTACGAGCAGTACTTC
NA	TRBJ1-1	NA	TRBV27	CASRWTVMNTEAFF	TGTGCCAGCCGGTGGACTGTTATGAACACTGAAGCTTTCTTT
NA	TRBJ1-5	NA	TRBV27	CASSLRYSNQPQHF	TGTGCCAGCAGTTTACGGTACAGCAATCAGCCCCAGCATTTT
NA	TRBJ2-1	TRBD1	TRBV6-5	CASSPGQVLDEQFF	TGTGCCAGCAGCCCGGGACAGGTATTGGATGAGCAGTTCTTC
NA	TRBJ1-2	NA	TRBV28	CASSLLGTTFYGYTF	TGTGCCAGCAGTTTATTGGGGACTACCTTTTATGGCTACACCTTC
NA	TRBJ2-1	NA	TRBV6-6	CASSSRDEQFF	TGTGCCAGCAGTTCCCGGGATGAGCAGTTCTTC
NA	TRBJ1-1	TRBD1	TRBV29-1	CSVDEGQGAAEAFF	TGCAGCGTTGACGAGGGACAGGGGGCCGCTGAAGCTTTCTTT
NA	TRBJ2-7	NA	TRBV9	CASSVDSNYEQYF	TGTGCCAGCAGCGTAGACTCTAACTACGAGCAGTACTTC
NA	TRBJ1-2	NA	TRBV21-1	CAFRQGIHYGSGYTF	TGTGCCTTTCGACAGGGGATACATTATGGGTCCGGCTACACCTTC
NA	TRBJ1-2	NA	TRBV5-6	CASSLGSGRSYGYTF	TGTGCCAGCAGCTTGGGGTCAGGTAGAAGCTATGGCTACACCTTC
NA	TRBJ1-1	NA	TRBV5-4	CASSLGSGTEGTEAFF	TGTGCCAGCAGCCTCGGTAGTGGGACGGAGGGTACTGAAGCTTTCTTT
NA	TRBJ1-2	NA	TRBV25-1	CASSESGRAAYGYTF	TGTGCCAGCAGTGAATCCGGCAGGGCGGCATATGGCTACACCTTC
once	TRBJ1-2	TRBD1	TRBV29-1	CSVTGGDYGYTF	TGCAGCGTTACAGGGGGCGACTATGGCTACACCTTC
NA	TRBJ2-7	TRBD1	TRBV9	CCGPCQQRETGVGEQYF	TGCTGCGGTCCGTGCCAGCAGCGCGAGACAGGGGTTGGCGAGCAGTACTTC
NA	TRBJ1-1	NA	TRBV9	CASSLPTSGDTEAFF	TGTGCCAGCAGCCTACCGACGTCGGGGGACACTGAAGCTTTCTTT